The TCR beta chain under discussion was sequenced for a study of blood T cells in healthy people across ages. Background on the study: Per two T cells, about one barcoded beta molecule was captured through template switching.

With 7 bases clipped from V and 5 bases from J, the junction kept 12 bases outside the gene matches. The CDR3 runs to 17 residues. Germline assignment: CDR1 SNHLY and CDR2 FYNNEI. With regard to this clonotype: Its antigen is unknown.

Study outcomes and limitations: Naive T cell percentage showed a strong correlation with TCR beta diversity. Both naive CD4+ cell counts and diversity were greater in long-lived donors than in aged donors.

The use of a sample-barcoded 5' primer and a J-beta primer mix characterized a second PCR of about 7 to 12 cycles. Each CDR3 protein is one row after TCRdb ran MiXCR on the 5' RACE reads. The sample lists more than 700,000 distinct CDR3 sequences; about 45% were seen once. The sample comprised blood. The TCR comes from a man older than 75 in good health. The J gene is TRBJ2-2, the V gene TRBV2; 11 bases fit TRBD1. CDR3 region: CASNSGQGAVWTGELFF. DNA of the CDR3: TGTGCCAGCAACTCTGGACAGGGGGCAGTTTGGACCGGGGAGCTGTTTTTT.